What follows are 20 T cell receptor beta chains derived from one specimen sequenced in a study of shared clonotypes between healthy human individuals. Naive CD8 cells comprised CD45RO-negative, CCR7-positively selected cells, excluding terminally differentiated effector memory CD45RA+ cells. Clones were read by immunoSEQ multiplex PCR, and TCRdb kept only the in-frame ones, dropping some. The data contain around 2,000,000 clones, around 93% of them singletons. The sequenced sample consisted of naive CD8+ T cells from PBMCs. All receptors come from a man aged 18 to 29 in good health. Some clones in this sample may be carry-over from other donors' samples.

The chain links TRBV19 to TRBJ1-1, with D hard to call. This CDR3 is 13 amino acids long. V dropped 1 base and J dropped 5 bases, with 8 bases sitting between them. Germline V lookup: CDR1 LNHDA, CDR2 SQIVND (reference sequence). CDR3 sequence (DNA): TGTGCCAGTAGTATAGCAAGGTGGACTGAAGCTTTCTTT. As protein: CASSIARWTEAFF. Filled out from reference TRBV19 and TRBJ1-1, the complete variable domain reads DGGITQSPKYLFRKEGQNVTLSCEQNLNHDAMYWYRQDPGQGLRLIYYSQIVNDFQKGDIAEGYSVSREKKESFPLTVTSAQKNPTAFYLCASSIARWTEAFFGQGTRLTVV.

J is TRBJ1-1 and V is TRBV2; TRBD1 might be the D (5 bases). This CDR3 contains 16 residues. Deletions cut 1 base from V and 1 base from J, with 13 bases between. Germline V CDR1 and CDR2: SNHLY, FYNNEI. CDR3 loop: CASSEDPGPTNTEAFF. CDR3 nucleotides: TGTGCCAGCAGTGAAGACCCGGGACCGACGAACACTGAAGCTTTCTTT.

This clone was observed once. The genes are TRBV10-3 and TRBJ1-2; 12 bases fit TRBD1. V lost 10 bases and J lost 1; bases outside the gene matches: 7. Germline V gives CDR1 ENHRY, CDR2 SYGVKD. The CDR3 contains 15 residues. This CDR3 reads CATGTGGAVNYGYTF. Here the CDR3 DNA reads TGTGCCACTGGGACAGGGGGCGCAGTTAACTATGGCTACACCTTC.

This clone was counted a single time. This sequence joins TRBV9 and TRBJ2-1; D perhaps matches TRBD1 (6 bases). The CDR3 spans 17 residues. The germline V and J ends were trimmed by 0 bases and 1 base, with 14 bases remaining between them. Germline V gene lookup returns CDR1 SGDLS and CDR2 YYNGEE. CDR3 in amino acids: CASSVVAGVASYNEQFF. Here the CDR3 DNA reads TGTGCCAGCAGCGTAGTAGCAGGGGTGGCTTCCTACAATGAGCAGTTCTTC.

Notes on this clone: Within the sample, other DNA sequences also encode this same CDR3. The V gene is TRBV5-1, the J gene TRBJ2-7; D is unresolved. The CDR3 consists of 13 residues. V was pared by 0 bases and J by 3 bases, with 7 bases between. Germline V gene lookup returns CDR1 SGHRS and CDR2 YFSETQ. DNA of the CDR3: TGCGCCAGCAGCTTGGGCAGTGGCTACGAGCAGTACTTC. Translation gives CASSLGSGYEQYF.

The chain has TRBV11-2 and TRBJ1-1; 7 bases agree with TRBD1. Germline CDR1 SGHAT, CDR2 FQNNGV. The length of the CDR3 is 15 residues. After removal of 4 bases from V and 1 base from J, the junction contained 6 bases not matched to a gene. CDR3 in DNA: TGTGCCAGCAGCTATCGGACAGGAAAGAACACTGAAGCTTTCTTT. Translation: CASSYRTGKNTEAFF. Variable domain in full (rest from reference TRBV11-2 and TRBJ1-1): EAGVAQSPRYKIIEKRQSVAFWCNPISGHATLYWYQQILGQGPKLLIQFQNNGVVDDSQLPKDRFSAERLKGVDSTLKIQPAKLEDSAVYLCASSYRTGKNTEAFFGQGTRLTVV.

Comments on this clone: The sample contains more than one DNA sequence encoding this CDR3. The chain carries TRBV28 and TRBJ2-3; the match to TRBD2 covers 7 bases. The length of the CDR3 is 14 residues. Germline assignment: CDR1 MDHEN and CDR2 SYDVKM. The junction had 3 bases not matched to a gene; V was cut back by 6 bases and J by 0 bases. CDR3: CASSLSGSTDTQYF. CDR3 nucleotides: TGTGCCAGCAGCCTTAGCGGGAGCACAGATACGCAGTATTTT.

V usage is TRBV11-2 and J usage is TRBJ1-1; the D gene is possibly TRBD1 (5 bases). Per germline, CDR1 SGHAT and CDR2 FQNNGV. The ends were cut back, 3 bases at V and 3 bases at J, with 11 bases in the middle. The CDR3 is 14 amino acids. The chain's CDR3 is CASSLTVLDTEAFF. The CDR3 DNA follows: TGTGCCAGCAGCTTGACAGTATTGGACACTGAAGCTTTCTTT. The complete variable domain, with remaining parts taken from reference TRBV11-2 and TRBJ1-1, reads EAGVAQSPRYKIIEKRQSVAFWCNPISGHATLYWYQQILGQGPKLLIQFQNNGVVDDSQLPKDRFSAERLKGVDSTLKIQPAKLEDSAVYLCASSLTVLDTEAFFGQGTRLTVV.

CDR3 sequence (DNA): TGTGCCAGCAGTGAAAGGTGGGGGGCCTACAATGAGCAGTTCTTC. Translated, it gives CASSERWGAYNEQFF. The chain has TRBV2 and TRBJ2-1, with a tentative D call TRBD2 (6 bases). Germline V CDR1 and CDR2: SNHLY, FYNNEI. The CDR3 has 15 residues. V lost 2 bases to trimming and J lost 2 bases, with 10 bases between them.

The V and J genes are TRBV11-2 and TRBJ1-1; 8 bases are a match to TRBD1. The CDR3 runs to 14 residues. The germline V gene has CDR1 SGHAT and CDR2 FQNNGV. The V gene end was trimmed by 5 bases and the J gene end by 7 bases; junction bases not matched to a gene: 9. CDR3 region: CASSQTQGEVEAFF. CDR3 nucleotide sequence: TGTGCCAGCAGCCAGACACAGGGGGAGGTTGAAGCTTTCTTT.

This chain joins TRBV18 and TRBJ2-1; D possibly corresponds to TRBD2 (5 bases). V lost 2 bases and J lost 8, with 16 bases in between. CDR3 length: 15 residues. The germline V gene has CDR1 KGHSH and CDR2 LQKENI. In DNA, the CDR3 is TGTGCCAGCTCACCAGGGCGGAATAGCGTCGATGAGCAGTTCTTC. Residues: CASSPGRNSVDEQFF.

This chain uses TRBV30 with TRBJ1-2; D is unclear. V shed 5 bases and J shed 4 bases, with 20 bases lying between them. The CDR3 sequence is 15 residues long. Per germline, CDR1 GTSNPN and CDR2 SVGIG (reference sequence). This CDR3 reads CAWGSLGYSRYGYTF. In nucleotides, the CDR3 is TGTGCCTGGGGTTCCCTTGGTTATTCTCGCTATGGCTACACCTTC.

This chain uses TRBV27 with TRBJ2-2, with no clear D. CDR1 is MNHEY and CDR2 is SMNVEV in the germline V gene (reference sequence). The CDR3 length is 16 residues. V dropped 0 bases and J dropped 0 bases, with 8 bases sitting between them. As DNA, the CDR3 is TGTGCCAGCAGTTTATCGGTGGCAGCGAACACCGGGGAGCTGTTTTTT. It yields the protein CASSLSVAANTGELFF.

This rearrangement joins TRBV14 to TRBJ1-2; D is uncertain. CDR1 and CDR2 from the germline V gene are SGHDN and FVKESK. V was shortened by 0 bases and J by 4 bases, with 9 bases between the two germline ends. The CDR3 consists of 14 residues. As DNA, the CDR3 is TGTGCCAGCAGCCAAGATTTGAGCCCCTATGGCTACACCTTC. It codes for CASSQDLSPYGYTF.

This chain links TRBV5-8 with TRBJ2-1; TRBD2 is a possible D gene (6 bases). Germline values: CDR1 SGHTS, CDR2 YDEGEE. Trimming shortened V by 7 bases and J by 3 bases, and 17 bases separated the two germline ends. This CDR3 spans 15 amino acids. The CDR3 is CASHSSGSRYNEQFF. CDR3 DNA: TGTGCCAGCCATAGTTCCGGGAGCCGCTACAATGAGCAGTTCTTC.

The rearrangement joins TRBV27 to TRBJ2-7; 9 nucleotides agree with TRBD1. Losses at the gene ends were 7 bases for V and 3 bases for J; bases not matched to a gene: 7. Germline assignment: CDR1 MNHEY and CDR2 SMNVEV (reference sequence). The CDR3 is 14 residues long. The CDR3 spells CASTRTGAIYEQYF. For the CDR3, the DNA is TGTGCCAGCACTCGGACAGGGGCCATCTACGAGCAGTACTTC.

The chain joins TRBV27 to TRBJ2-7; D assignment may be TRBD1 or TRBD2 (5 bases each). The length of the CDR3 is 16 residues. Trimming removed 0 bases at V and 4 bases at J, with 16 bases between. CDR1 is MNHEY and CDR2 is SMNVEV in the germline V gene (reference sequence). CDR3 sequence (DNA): TGTGCCAGCAGTTTATCTCCCGGTGCAGGGACGTACGAGCAGTACTTC. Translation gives CASSLSPGAGTYEQYF.

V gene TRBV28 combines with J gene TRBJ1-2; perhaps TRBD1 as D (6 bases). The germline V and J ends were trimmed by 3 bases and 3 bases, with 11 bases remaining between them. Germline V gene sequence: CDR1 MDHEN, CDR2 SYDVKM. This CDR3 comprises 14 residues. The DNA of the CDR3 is TGTGCCAGCAGTTTTCCACAGGGCCACTATGGCTACACCTTC. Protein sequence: CASSFPQGHYGYTF.

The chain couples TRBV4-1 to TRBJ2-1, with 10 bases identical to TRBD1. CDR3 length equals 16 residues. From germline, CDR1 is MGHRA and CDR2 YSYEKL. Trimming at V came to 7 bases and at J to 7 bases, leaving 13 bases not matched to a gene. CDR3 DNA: TGCGCCAGCACCGTCGGGGGACAGGGGATTGGGAATGAGCAGTTCTTC. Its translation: CASTVGGQGIGNEQFF.

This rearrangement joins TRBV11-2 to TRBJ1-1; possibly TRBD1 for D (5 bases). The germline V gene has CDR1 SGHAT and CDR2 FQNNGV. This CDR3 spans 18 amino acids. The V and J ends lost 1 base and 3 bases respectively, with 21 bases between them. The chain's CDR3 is CASSLVIGTTRWDTEAFF. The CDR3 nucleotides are TGTGCCAGCAGCTTAGTAATCGGGACGACTCGTTGGGACACTGAAGCTTTCTTT.